This TCR beta chain was found in a study of cytomegalovirus exposure and HLA in healthy donors (dated by TCRdb to the late 2010s). About the study as a whole: The approximately 710 repertoires of the first cohort and the 120 validation repertoires were produced on the same platform, according to a later analysis. The study was designed to test whether signatures of past pathogen exposure could be identified by cataloging public T cell receptors. In addition to the first cohort of 650 to 800 subjects, a separate validation cohort of approximately 130 different subjects was used. High-throughput TCR immunosequencing, statistical association of individual TCRs with disease status, and machine learning were combined to predict cytomegalovirus infection status.

The donors were included in the validation cohort of some 120 subjects, a group kept apart from the roughly 610-subject first cohort. Note on this clone: Its antigen is currently not known. The record has no base qualities; no much larger clone is one base away.

Here is what the overall study found, with its caveats: The classifier was reported to diagnose cytomegalovirus status with high specificity and sensitivity in both the original and validation cohorts. The authors suggested that the approach could potentially be extended to other disease states and immunological phenotypes. In vitro tests confirmed that a few of the cytomegalovirus-associated TCR beta chains recognize cytomegalovirus antigens. A later analysis lacked HLA typing for the validation cohort, so it scored co-occurrence in that cohort across all 120 or so repertoires. In the study, 150 to 200 TCR beta chains were listed as associated with cytomegalovirus. Across donors, most TCR sequences were observed very rarely, whereas some public TCRs were present in many individuals. A later analysis found that TCRs clustered in the first cohort also tended to co-occur in the roughly 120 validation repertoires, with 94% of cluster scores above 0.

To prepare the library, the immunoSEQ multiplex PCR assay was applied. Turning to the authors' computational methods: To diagnose cytomegalovirus status from the catalog of TCR beta chain sequences, a statistical classification framework was built. This immuneACCESS table, as held by TCRdb, lists in-frame sequences with V and J called but not all clones. Of the missing ones, under half trace to an unresolved V gene in checked studies; the others have no known cause. V and J calls and clone size follow that table, whereas D and trimming were derived from the DNA. For this sample the table gives roughly 200,000 clones, of which roughly 86% were detected only once. In total, the top ten clones hold 7.2% of the sample. CDR1 and CDR2 are drawn from the germline V gene: MDHEN, SYDVKM. The junction carries 11 bases between V and J, which are trimmed by 1 base and 5 bases respectively. CDR3 length: 14 amino acids, cysteine to phenylalanine. CDR3 DNA is the only sequence kept; it has 42 bases, read in frame from the first base.

This TCR came from a young man in good health and CMV-seropositive. This sequence uses TRBV28 and TRBJ1-2; no D gene can be assigned with confidence. The sample taken for sequencing was PBMCs. CDR3 reads: CASSLFKDEYGYTF. The DNA sequence is given as TGTGCCAGCAGTTTATTCAAGGACGAGTATGGCTACACCTTC.